One sample yielded the 20 T cell receptor beta chains listed below, sequenced in a study of T cell responses to AZD1222 COVID-19 vaccine. Generated by immunoSEQ multiplex PCR, the TCRdb table keeps only in-frame clones and is missing some. Of some 180,000 clones listed, approximately 92% are singletons. The material was peripheral blood, obtained on day 0 of AZD1222 vaccination. The origin of the receptors is an adult in good health.

This rearrangement joins TRBV18 to TRBJ1-5; D possibly corresponds to TRBD1 (6 bases). The CDR3 totals 14 residues. Germline V lookup: CDR1 KGHSH, CDR2 LQKENI. V was cut by 1 base and J by 6 bases, with 10 bases left in between. CDR3 bases: TGTGCCAGCTCACCACAGGGGGGGGCTCAGCCCCAGCATTTT. This translates into CASSPQGGAQPQHF. Based on the CDR3 plus reference TRBV18 and TRBJ1-5, the full variable domain is NAGVMQNPRHLVRRRGQEARLRCSPMKGHSHVYWYRQLPEEGLKFMVYLQKENIIDESGMPKERFSAEFPKEGPSILRIQQVVRGDSAAYFCASSPQGGAQPQHFGDGTRLSIL.

The V and J genes are TRBV6-2 or TRBV6-3 and TRBJ2-2; 7 bases match TRBD1. The CDR3 extends over 16 amino acids. CDR1 and CDR2 from the germline V gene are MNHEY and SVGEGT. The V segment lost 5 bases and the J segment 1 base; nucleotides outside the gene matches: 7. The CDR3 DNA reads as TGTGCCAGCAGTGTACTACAGGGGATGAACACCGGGGAGCTGTTTTTT. It is translated as CASSVLQGMNTGELFF.

This chain's CDR3 is CASSVEGGNVYGYTF. The CDR3 DNA reads TGTGCCAGCAGCGTAGAGGGAGGGAACGTCTATGGCTACACCTTC. V usage is TRBV9 and J usage is TRBJ1-2; D call uncertain. The V gene's germline CDR1 is SGDLS and CDR2 YYNGEE. There are 15 residues in the CDR3. The V and J ends lost 0 bases and 4 bases respectively, with 13 bases between them. Complete variable domain (other parts from reference TRBV9 and TRBJ1-2): DSGVTQTPKHLITATGQRVTLRCSPRSGDLSVYWYQQSLDQGLQFLIQYYNGEERAKGNILERFSAQQFPDLHSELNLSSLELGDSALYFCASSVEGGNVYGYTFGSGTRLTVV.

The rearrangement joins TRBV7-6 to TRBJ1-3; D ambiguous. Per germline, CDR1 SGHVS and CDR2 FNYEAQ. The CDR3 contains 17 residues. Trimming left V 0 bases short and J 0 bases short, with 12 bases between. Here the CDR3 DNA reads TGTGCCAGCAGCTTAGCCTCCCCCTACAACTCTGGAAACACCATATATTTT. Protein product: CASSLASPYNSGNTIYF. The whole variable domain, remainder taken from reference TRBV7-6 and TRBJ1-3, is GAGVSQSPRYKVTKRGQDVALRCDPISGHVSLYWYRQALGQGPEFLTYFNYEAQQDKSGLPNDRFSAERPEGSISTLTIQRTEQRDSAMYRCASSLASPYNSGNTIYFGEGSWLTVV.

V and J are TRBV7-2 and TRBJ2-1, with D unresolved. Germline assignment: CDR1 SGHTA and CDR2 FQGNSA. The CDR3 totals 17 residues. V lost 6 bases, J lost 7 bases, and 25 bases lay in between. CDR3 sequence: CASSHTPPGRIGNEQFF. CDR3 DNA: TGTGCCAGCAGTCATACCCCTCCAGGCCGGATCGGTAATGAGCAGTTCTTC.

This clone was detected a few times. V gene TRBV5-1 combines with J gene TRBJ1-1; D is perhaps TRBD1 (5 bases). The CDR3 is 15 residues long. Germline V lookup: CDR1 SGHRS, CDR2 YFSETQ. The V and J ends lost 1 base and 4 bases respectively, with 14 bases between them. DNA for the CDR3: TGCGCCAGCAGCTTGAAGTCCTACGGGGGCACTGAAGCTTTCTTT. Its protein is CASSLKSYGGTEAFF.

This chain links TRBV7-9 with TRBJ1-2; TRBD1 is a possible D gene (6 bases). Trimming removed 4 bases at V and 7 bases at J, with 13 bases between. Germline V gene sequence: CDR1 SEHNR, CDR2 FQNEAQ (reference sequence). The CDR3 runs 13 residues. The DNA of the CDR3 is TGTGCCAGCAGCTCGAACAGGGCAGTTGGCTACACCTTC. This gives the protein CASSSNRAVGYTF.

This rearrangement joins TRBV2 to TRBJ1-6; tentatively, D is TRBD1 (5 bases). V was trimmed by 8 bases and J by 5 bases, leaving 16 bases between them. This CDR3 spans 15 amino acids. Germline assignment: CDR1 SNHLY and CDR2 FYNNEI. CDR3 sequence reads: CASRERATDNSPLHF. The DNA of the CDR3 is TGTGCCAGCCGCGAACGGGCGACAGATAATTCACCCCTCCACTTT.

The V call is TRBV10-3, the J call TRBJ1-2; a possible D gene is TRBD1 (6 bases). The CDR3 runs 12 residues. V was clipped by 11 bases and J by 7 bases, with 17 bases between them. Germline CDR1 ENHRY, CDR2 SYGVKD. CDR3 nucleotide sequence: TGTGCCGGTCGTTCGGACAGTTCTGGCTACACCTTC. Amino acids: CAGRSDSSGYTF.

The rearrangement joins TRBV18 to TRBJ1-2; D is undetermined. Germline V gene lookup returns CDR1 KGHSH and CDR2 LQKENI. This CDR3 has 14 amino acids. V lost 6 bases to trimming and J lost 0 bases, with 11 bases between them. CDR3 sequence reads: CASSPSGSNYGYTF. DNA for the CDR3: TGTGCCAGCTCCCCTTCAGGTTCTAACTATGGCTACACCTTC.

This rearrangement joins TRBV3-1 (or the pseudogene TRBV3-2) to TRBJ1-2; D possibly corresponds to TRBD1 (5 bases). The V gene lost 3 bases and the J gene lost 2 bases, with 13 bases spanning the gap. This CDR3 is 15 amino acids long. Germline assignment: CDR1 LGHDT and CDR2 YNNKEL (reference sequence). CDR3 DNA sequence: TGTGCCAGCAGCCAGTACGGGGCGGGGAACTATGGCTACACCTTC. Its protein is CASSQYGAGNYGYTF.

This chain joins TRBV19 and TRBJ1-6; maybe TRBD1 (5 bases). CDR3 length equals 15 residues. The ends were cut back, 5 bases at V and 7 bases at J, with 15 bases in the middle. From germline, CDR1 is LNHDA and CDR2 SQIVND (reference sequence). The CDR3 loop reads CASSVTGTQNSPLHF. In DNA, the CDR3 is TGTGCCAGTAGTGTAACCGGGACGCAAAATTCACCCCTCCACTTT.

This chain uses TRBV6-5 with TRBJ1-1; D not certain. Germline CDR1 is MNHEY and CDR2 is SVGAGI. The V gene lost 6 bases and the J gene lost 6 bases, with 11 bases spanning the gap. The length of the CDR3 is 12 residues. The CDR3 region is CASRYIRAEAFF. The DNA for the CDR3 is TGTGCCAGCAGATACATCAGAGCTGAAGCTTTCTTT.

This clone appeared once. This chain links TRBV4-3 with TRBJ2-7; 8 bases line up with TRBD2. The CDR3 totals 15 residues. Germline V lookup: CDR1 LGHNA, CDR2 YSLEER. The V and J ends lost 1 base and 5 bases, in that order; junction bases with no gene match: 7. Here the CDR3 reads CASSQVGSGAHEQYF. CDR3 sequence (DNA): TGCGCCAGCAGCCAAGTTGGTAGCGGGGCCCACGAGCAGTACTTC.

The CDR3 DNA sequence: TGTGCCAGTACCCAGGACGGCGGGAGGGATGTGACTCAGCCCCAGCATTTT. It encodes CASTQDGGRDVTQPQHF. V is TRBV19 and J is TRBJ1-5; D gene uncertain. V gave up 7 bases and J gave up 6 bases, with 25 bases separating them. From germline, CDR1 is LNHDA and CDR2 SQIVND (reference sequence). CDR3 length equals 17 residues.

In its sample, this clone was seen once. The chain has TRBV18 and TRBJ1-1; 10 bases align to TRBD1. Trimming removed 3 bases from V and 6 bases from J; junction bases left unmatched: 13. Germline V CDR1 and CDR2: KGHSH, LQKENI. The CDR3 is 17 residues long. The CDR3 loop reads CASSPPLRTGGNAEAFF. The DNA of the CDR3 is TGTGCCAGCTCACCCCCCCTCCGGACAGGGGGAAACGCTGAAGCTTTCTTT.

The rearrangement links TRBV2 to TRBJ2-3; D gene uncertain. The CDR3 is made up of 13 amino acids. Germline V CDR1 and CDR2: SNHLY, FYNNEI. The germline V and J ends were trimmed by 4 bases and 3 bases, with 8 bases remaining between them. The CDR3 loop is CASSALGTDTQYF. The CDR3 nucleotides are TGTGCCAGCAGTGCTCTGGGGACAGATACGCAGTATTTT.

The chain couples TRBV5-1 to TRBJ2-1; 12 bases align to TRBD1. V shed 5 bases and J 8 bases; nucleotides not matched to a gene: 5. CDR3 length: 14 amino acids. The germline CDR1 and CDR2 sequences are SGHRS and YFSETQ. DNA of the CDR3: TGCGCCAGCAGGGGACAGGGGGCTTCGGATGAGCAGTTCTTC. Translated, it gives CASRGQGASDEQFF.

A few counts support this clone. The chain recombines TRBV11-2 with TRBJ1-3; D gene uncertain. The germline gives CDR1 SGHAT, CDR2 FQNNGV. The CDR3 runs 14 residues. Trimming removed 4 bases from V and 0 bases from J, with 7 bases in between. CDR3 loop: CASSSGISGNTIYF. The CDR3 region has the DNA TGTGCCAGCAGCTCCGGGATCTCTGGAAACACCATATATTTT.

This sequence joins TRBV5-1 and TRBJ2-3; 7 bases agree with TRBD2. The CDR3 has 14 residues. The germline gives CDR1 SGHRS, CDR2 YFSETQ. V trimming: 2 bases; J trimming: 11 bases; junction bases outside the gene matches: 11. CDR3 region: CASSFRGEHALQYF. CDR3 DNA sequence: TGCGCCAGCAGCTTCCGGGGGGAACATGCTTTGCAGTATTTT.